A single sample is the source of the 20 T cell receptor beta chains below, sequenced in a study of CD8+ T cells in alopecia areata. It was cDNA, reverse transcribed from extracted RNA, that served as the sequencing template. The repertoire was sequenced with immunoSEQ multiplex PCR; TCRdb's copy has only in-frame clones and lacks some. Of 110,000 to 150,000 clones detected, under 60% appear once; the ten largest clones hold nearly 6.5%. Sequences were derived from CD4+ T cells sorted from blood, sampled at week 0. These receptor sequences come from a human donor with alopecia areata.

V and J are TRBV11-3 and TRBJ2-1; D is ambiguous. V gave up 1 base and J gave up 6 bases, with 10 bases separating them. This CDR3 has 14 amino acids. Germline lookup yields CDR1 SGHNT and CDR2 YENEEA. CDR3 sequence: CASSLGTVGNEQFF. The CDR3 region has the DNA TGTGCCAGCAGCTTAGGGACGGTAGGCAATGAGCAGTTCTTC.

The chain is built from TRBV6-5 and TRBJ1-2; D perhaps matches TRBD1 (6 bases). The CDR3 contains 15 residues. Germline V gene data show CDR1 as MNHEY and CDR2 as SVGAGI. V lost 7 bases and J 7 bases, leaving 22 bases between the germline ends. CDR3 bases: TGTGCCAGCACCAAAATTGGGGGCCCCCGGCGTGGCTACACCTTC. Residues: CASTKIGGPRRGYTF.

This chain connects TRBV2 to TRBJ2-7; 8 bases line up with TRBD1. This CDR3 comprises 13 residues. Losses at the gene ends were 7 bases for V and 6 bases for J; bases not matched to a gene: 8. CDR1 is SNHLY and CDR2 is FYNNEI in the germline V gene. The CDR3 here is CASKEQGVGEQYF. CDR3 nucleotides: TGTGCCAGCAAGGAACAGGGGGTCGGCGAGCAGTACTTC. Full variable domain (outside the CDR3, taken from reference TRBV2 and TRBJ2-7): EPEVTQTPSHQVTQMGQEVILRCVPISNHLYFYWYRQILGQKVEFLVSFYNNEISEKSEIFDDQFSVERPDGSNFTLKIRSTKLEDSAMYFCASKEQGVGEQYFGPGTRLTVT.

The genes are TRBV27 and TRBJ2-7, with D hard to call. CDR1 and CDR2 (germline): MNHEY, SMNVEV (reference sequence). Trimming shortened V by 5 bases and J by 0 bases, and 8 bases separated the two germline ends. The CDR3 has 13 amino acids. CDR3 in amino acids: CASSGWSSYEQYF. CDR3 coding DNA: TGTGCCAGCAGTGGGTGGAGCTCCTACGAGCAGTACTTC.

The CDR3 DNA sequence: TGCAGCGTGCGGGCAGGGGCTAGCAATCAGCCCCAGCATTTT. Encoded protein: CSVRAGASNQPQHF. The rearrangement joins TRBV29-1 to TRBJ1-5; D may be TRBD1 (6 bases). The CDR3 length is 14 residues. Deletions cut 6 bases from V and 0 bases from J, with 12 bases between. Per the germline V gene, CDR1 is SQVTM and CDR2 is ANQGSEA.

The CDR3 bases are TGTGCCAGCAGCCCAGGACAGGGGAAGCCCCAGCATTTT. Protein sequence: CASSPGQGKPQHF. This chain joins TRBV7-3 and TRBJ1-5; 9 bases align to TRBD1. The ends lost 5 bases at V and 8 bases at J; junction bases unmatched: 4. CDR1 SGHTA and CDR2 FQGTGA come from the germline V gene. The CDR3 covers 13 residues.

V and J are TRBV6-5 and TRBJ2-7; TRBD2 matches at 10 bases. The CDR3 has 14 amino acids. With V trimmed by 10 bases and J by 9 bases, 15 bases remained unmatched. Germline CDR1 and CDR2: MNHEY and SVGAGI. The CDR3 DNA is TGTGCCACCGCTCCGGGATCTAGCGGGGGTACGCAGTACTTC. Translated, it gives CATAPGSSGGTQYF.

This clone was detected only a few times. Here the CDR3 reads CASSSSTGANSPLHF. DNA for the CDR3: TGTGCCAGCAGCTCCTCGACAGGGGCGAATTCACCCCTCCACTTT. V is TRBV6-6 and J is TRBJ1-6, with 8 bases fitting TRBD1. V was clipped by 6 bases and J by 7 bases; unmatched bases: 8. The CDR3 spans 15 residues. Germline values: CDR1 MNHNY, CDR2 SVGAGI (reference sequence).

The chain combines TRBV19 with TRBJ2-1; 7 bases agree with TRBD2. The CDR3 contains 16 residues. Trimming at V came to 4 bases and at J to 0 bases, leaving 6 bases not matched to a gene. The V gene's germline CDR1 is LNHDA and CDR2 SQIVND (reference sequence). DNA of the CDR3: TGTGCCAGTAGTACCCTAGCGGAACGCTCCTACAATGAGCAGTTCTTC. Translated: CASSTLAERSYNEQFF.

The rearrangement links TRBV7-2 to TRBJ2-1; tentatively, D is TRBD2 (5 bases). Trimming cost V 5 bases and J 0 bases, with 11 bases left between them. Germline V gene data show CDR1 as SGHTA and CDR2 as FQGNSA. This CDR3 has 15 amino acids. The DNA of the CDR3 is TGTGCCAGCAGCCCGGACTTGAGCTCCTACAATGAGCAGTTCTTC. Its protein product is CASSPDLSSYNEQFF.

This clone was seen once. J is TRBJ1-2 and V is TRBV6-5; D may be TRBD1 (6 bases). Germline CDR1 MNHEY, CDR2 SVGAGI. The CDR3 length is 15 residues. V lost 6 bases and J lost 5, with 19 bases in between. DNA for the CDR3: TGTGCCAGCAGCCCTTTCGGGGGGGCCGGGTATGGCTACACCTTC. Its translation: CASSPFGGAGYGYTF.

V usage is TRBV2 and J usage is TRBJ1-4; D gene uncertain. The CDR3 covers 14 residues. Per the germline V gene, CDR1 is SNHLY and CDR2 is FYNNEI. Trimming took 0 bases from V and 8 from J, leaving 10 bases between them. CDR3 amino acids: CASSEALKVEKLFF. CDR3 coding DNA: TGTGCCAGCAGTGAAGCGCTTAAAGTGGAAAAACTGTTTTTT.

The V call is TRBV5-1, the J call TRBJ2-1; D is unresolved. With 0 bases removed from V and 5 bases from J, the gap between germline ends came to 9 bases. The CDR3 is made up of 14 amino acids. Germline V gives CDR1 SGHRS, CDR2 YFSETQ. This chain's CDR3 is CASSLGLPHNEQFF. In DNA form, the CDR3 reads TGCGCCAGCAGCTTGGGACTTCCCCACAATGAGCAGTTCTTC. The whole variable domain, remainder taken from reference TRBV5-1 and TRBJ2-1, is KAGVTQTPRYLIKTRGQQVTLSCSPISGHRSVSWYQQTPGQGLQFLFEYFSETQRNKGNFPGRFSGRQFSNSRSEMNVSTLELGDSALYLCASSLGLPHNEQFFGPGTRLTVL.

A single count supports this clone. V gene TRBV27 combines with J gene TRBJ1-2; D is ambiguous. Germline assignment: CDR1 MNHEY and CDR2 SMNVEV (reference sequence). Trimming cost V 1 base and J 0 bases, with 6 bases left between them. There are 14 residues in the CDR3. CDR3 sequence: CASSLYSSNYGYTF. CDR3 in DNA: TGTGCCAGCAGTTTATACAGCTCTAACTATGGCTACACCTTC.

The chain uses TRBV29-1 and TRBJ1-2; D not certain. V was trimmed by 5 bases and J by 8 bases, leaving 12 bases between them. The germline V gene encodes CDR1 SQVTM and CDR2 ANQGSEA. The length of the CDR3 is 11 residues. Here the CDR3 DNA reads TGCAGCGTTCGAACTGGGAGCGGCTACACCTTC. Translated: CSVRTGSGYTF.

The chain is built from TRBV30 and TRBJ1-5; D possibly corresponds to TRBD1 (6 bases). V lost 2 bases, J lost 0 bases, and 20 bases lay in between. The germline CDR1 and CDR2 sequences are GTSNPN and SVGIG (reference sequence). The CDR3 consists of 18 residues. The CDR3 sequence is CAWSSSRGGIGSNQPQHF. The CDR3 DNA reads TGTGCCTGGAGTTCCTCCCGCGGGGGCATAGGTAGCAATCAGCCCCAGCATTTT.

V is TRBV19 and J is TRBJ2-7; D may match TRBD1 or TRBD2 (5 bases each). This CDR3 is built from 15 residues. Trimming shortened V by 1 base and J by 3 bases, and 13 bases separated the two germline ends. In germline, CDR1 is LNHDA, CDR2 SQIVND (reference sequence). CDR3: CASSIAGTLDYEQYF. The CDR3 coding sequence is TGTGCCAGTAGTATAGCCGGGACCCTTGACTACGAGCAGTACTTC.

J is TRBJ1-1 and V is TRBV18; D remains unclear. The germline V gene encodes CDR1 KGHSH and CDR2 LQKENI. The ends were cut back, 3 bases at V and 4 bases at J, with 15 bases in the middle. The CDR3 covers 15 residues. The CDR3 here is CASSPGVPQATEAFF. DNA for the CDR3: TGTGCCAGCTCACCCGGCGTCCCCCAGGCCACTGAAGCTTTCTTT.

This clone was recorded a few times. The DNA of the CDR3 is TGCGCCAGCAGCCAAGAGGGGGGTCCCCCCATTTACAATGAGCAGTTCTTC. Translated: CASSQEGGPPIYNEQFF. V and J are TRBV4-3 and TRBJ2-1; possibly TRBD2 for D (6 bases). From germline, CDR1 is LGHNA and CDR2 YSLEER. V lost 0 bases to trimming and J lost 4 bases, with 16 bases between them. The CDR3 is 17 residues long.

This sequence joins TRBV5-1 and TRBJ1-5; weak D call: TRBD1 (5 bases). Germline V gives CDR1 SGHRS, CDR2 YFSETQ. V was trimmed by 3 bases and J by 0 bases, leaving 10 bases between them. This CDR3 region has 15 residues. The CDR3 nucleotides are TGCGCCAGCAGCTCTGGGGGAGATAGCAATCAGCCCCAGCATTTT. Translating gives CASSSGGDSNQPQHF. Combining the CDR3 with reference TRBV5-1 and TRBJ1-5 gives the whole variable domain KAGVTQTPRYLIKTRGQQVTLSCSPISGHRSVSWYQQTPGQGLQFLFEYFSETQRNKGNFPGRFSGRQFSNSRSEMNVSTLELGDSALYLCASSSGGDSNQPQHFGDGTRLSIL.